This is a list of T cell receptor beta chains from one sample in a study of CD8+ T cells in alopecia areata. TCRdb's copy holds only in-frame clones and misses some; the assay was immunoSEQ multiplex PCR. This sample carries about 180,000 clones, 45% to 60% of them seen once, and the ten largest clones take about 9.5%. The starting material was CD8+ T cells sorted from blood, obtained around week 54, from a patient treated with tofacitinib. These receptors originate from a human donor with alopecia areata. Each CDR3 is given with its conserved first and last residue. D genes are given only for firm matches. Clone sizes are given selectively: once, few, many, or a class where the clone is expanded.

clone size	D gene	V gene	J gene	CDR3 protein	CDR3 DNA
few	NA	TRBV6-5	TRBJ1-2	CASSPHPTNYGYTF	TGTGCCAGCAGTCCCCATCCGACTAACTATGGCTACACCTTC
NA	NA	TRBV4-2	TRBJ2-7	CASSQESGTSYEQYF	TGTGCCAGCAGCCAAGAGAGCGGAACCTCCTACGAGCAGTACTTC
NA	TRBD1	TRBV7-9	TRBJ1-1	CASRQPTGFTEAFF	TGTGCCAGCAGACAACCGACAGGGTTCACTGAAGCTTTCTTT
once	TRBD1	TRBV19	TRBJ1-6	CASSPGTDNSPLHF	TGTGCCAGTAGCCCCGGGACAGATAATTCACCCCTCCACTTT
few	TRBD1	TRBV6-6	TRBJ2-7	CASSKGQHEQYF	TGTGCCAGCAGTAAGGGACAGCACGAGCAGTACTTC
NA	NA	TRBV7-2	TRBJ2-5	CASSLYLEETQYF	TGTGCCAGCAGCCTGTACCTCGAGGAGACCCAGTACTTC
NA	TRBD1	TRBV19	TRBJ2-3	CASSSHTGDDTQYF	TGTGCCAGTAGTTCCCATACAGGGGACGATACGCAGTATTTT
NA	NA	TRBV7-9	TRBJ2-2	CATGEDTGELFF	TGTGCCACGGGCGAGGACACCGGGGAGCTGTTTTTT
NA	TRBD2	TRBV9	TRBJ2-3	CASSVALAGTSDTQYF	TGTGCCAGCAGCGTCGCACTAGCGGGGACCTCAGATACGCAGTATTTT
NA	NA	TRBV19	TRBJ2-7	CASREGGARRSEQYF	TGTGCCAGTAGAGAAGGTGGGGCTCGGCGTAGCGAGCAGTACTTC
NA	NA	TRBV13	TRBJ1-1	CASSLLSTEAFF	TGTGCCAGCAGCTTGTTGAGCACTGAAGCTTTCTTT
NA	TRBD1	TRBV6-1	TRBJ2-7	CASTLEGARGSSDF	TGTGCCAGCACTCTCGAGGGGGCCCGAGGGAGCTCGGACTTC
few	NA	TRBV11-2	TRBJ2-5	CASSLGETQYF	TGTGCCAGCAGCTTGGGGGAGACCCAGTACTTC
NA	TRBD1	TRBV9	TRBJ2-7	CASSAFRDRAYEQYF	TGTGCCAGCAGCGCCTTCCGGGACAGGGCCTACGAGCAGTACTTC
NA	NA	TRBV7-2	TRBJ2-6	CASSLVGGTNVLTF	TGTGCCAGCAGCTTAGTAGGGGGTACCAACGTCCTGACTTTC
NA	NA	TRBV11-2	TRBJ1-6	CASSEVRSPLHF	TGTGCCAGCAGCGAGGTTCGTTCACCCCTCCACTTT
few	TRBD1	TRBV27	TRBJ2-7	CASSLGRQGRGSYEQYF	TGTGCCAGCAGTTTAGGTCGACAGGGACGAGGGTCCTACGAGCAGTACTTC
NA	TRBD1	TRBV30	TRBJ1-1	CAQDRGFTEAFF	TGTGCGCAGGACAGGGGATTTACTGAAGCTTTCTTT
NA	NA	TRBV25-1	TRBJ2-1	CASSESGYNEQFF	TGTGCCAGCAGTGAATCCGGGTACAATGAGCAGTTCTTC
NA	NA	TRBV9	TRBJ2-1	CASSVDGVATNEQFF	TGTGCCAGCAGCGTAGATGGGGTAGCGACCAATGAGCAGTTCTTC
NA	TRBD1	TRBV18	TRBJ2-5	CASSPVDRAQETQYF	TGTGCCAGCTCACCTGTCGACAGGGCCCAAGAGACCCAGTACTTC
NA	TRBD1	TRBV6-5	TRBJ1-2	CASSPTGNYGYTF	TGTGCCAGCAGTCCGACAGGGAACTATGGCTACACCTTC
NA	NA	TRBV4-3	TRBJ1-2	CASSQERGADYGYTF	TGCGCCAGCAGCCAAGAACGAGGGGCTGACTATGGCTACACCTTC
once	TRBD1	TRBV19	TRBJ2-5	CASSLNRGETQYF	TGTGCCAGTAGTCTCAACAGGGGAGAGACCCAGTACTTC
few	TRBD1	TRBV27	TRBJ1-6	CASSFTGQGRSPLHF	TGTGCCAGCAGTTTCACGGGACAGGGCCGGTCACCCCTCCACTTT
NA	NA	TRBV30	TRBJ2-2	CAWSGGTGELFF	TGTGCCTGGAGCGGGGGCACCGGGGAGCTGTTTTTT
NA	NA	TRBV30	TRBJ1-1	CAWSVGRLNTEAFF	TGTGCCTGGAGTGTAGGGCGCCTGAACACTGAAGCTTTCTTT
once	NA	TRBV7-9	TRBJ1-1	CASSLGTEGPKNTEAFF	TGTGCCAGCAGCTTGGGAACAGAGGGGCCCAAGAACACTGAAGCTTTCTTT
NA	TRBD1	TRBV27	TRBJ2-7	CASSHRGPHEQYF	TGTGCCAGCAGCCACAGGGGGCCGCACGAGCAGTACTTC
few	TRBD2	TRBV27	TRBJ2-1	CASTILAGGRVVEQFF	TGTGCCAGCACCATCCTAGCGGGGGGCCGGGTAGTTGAGCAGTTCTTC
NA	TRBD1	TRBV5-1	TRBJ2-7	CASSRDSSSYEQYF	TGCGCCAGCAGTAGGGACAGCAGCTCCTACGAGCAGTACTTC
few	TRBD2	TRBV30	TRBJ2-7	CAWSELAGFPEQYF	TGTGCCTGGAGTGAACTAGCGGGGTTCCCGGAGCAGTACTTC
once	NA	TRBV27	TRBJ2-3	CASSLPTSTDTQYF	TGTGCCAGCAGTTTACCTACAAGCACAGATACGCAGTATTTT
NA	NA	TRBV7-9	TRBJ1-1	CASSSVGNTEAFF	TGTGCCAGCAGCTCGGTCGGGAACACTGAAGCTTTCTTT
NA	TRBD2	TRBV5-1	TRBJ2-5	CASRSRGGPETQYF	TGCGCCAGCAGGTCCCGGGGGGGGCCAGAGACCCAGTACTTC
NA	TRBD1	TRBV5-6	TRBJ1-2	CASSEDRAYGYTF	TGTGCCAGCAGCGAGGACAGGGCCTATGGCTACACCTTC
NA	NA	TRBV7-9	TRBJ1-1	CASSSFFDSHTEAFF	TGTGCCAGCAGCTCTTTTTTTGACTCCCACACTGAAGCTTTCTTT
few	NA	TRBV19	TRBJ1-1	CASSNRVTNTEAFF	TGTGCCAGTAGTAACAGGGTCACGAACACTGAAGCTTTCTTT
NA	NA	TRBV13	TRBJ1-6	CASKGEGRHYNSPLHF	TGTGCCAGCAAGGGGGAGGGTCGACACTATAATTCACCCCTCCACTTT
NA	NA	TRBV13	TRBJ2-2	CASSPSLSGELFF	TGTGCCAGCAGCCCCTCCTTGTCCGGGGAGCTGTTTTTT
NA	NA	TRBV15	TRBJ2-7	CATSRMGAPDYEQYF	TGTGCCACCAGCAGAATGGGGGCCCCTGACTACGAGCAGTACTTC
few	NA	TRBV7-9	TRBJ1-2	CASSLASGEIYGYTF	TGTGCCAGCAGCTTAGCATCGGGTGAAATCTATGGCTACACCTTC
NA	NA	TRBV6-5	TRBJ2-7	CASSYLESYEQYF	TGTGCCAGCAGTTACCTCGAATCCTACGAGCAGTACTTC
NA	TRBD1	TRBV5-6	TRBJ2-7	CASSLAGAGTDSYEQYF	TGTGCCAGCAGCTTGGCCGGAGCCGGGACAGACTCCTACGAGCAGTACTTC
NA	NA	TRBV4-1	TRBJ2-3	CASSSGGTDTQYF	TGCGCCAGCAGCTCGGGGGGCACAGATACGCAGTATTTT
NA	NA	TRBV5-1	TRBJ2-7	CASSLTDLPYEQYF	TGCGCCAGCAGCCTGACCGATCTGCCCTACGAGCAGTACTTC
NA	NA	TRBV18	TRBJ1-1	CASSPPGRPENTEAFF	TGTGCCAGCTCACCCCCAGGGAGGCCGGAAAACACTGAAGCTTTCTTT
NA	TRBD1	TRBV23-1	TRBJ2-1	CASSQSLGRGMKNEQFF	TGCGCCAGCAGTCAATCTCTCGGCAGGGGGATGAAGAATGAGCAGTTCTTC
few	NA	TRBV29-1	TRBJ2-5	CSVEKGQGATQYF	TGCAGCGTTGAGAAGGGGCAGGGAGCGACCCAGTACTTC
few	NA	TRBV29-1	TRBJ2-7	CSVVGHNYEQYF	TGCAGCGTTGTTGGACATAACTACGAGCAGTACTTC
few	NA	TRBV6-1	TRBJ2-3	CASSEPSGIDTQYF	TGTGCCAGCAGTGAACCTTCAGGGATTGATACGCAGTATTTT
NA	NA	TRBV5-6	TRBJ2-7	CASSLVTVTYEQYF	TGTGCCAGCAGCTTGGTGACAGTGACCTACGAGCAGTACTTC
few	NA	TRBV7-2	TRBJ1-5	CASSLVAYQPQHF	TGTGCCAGCAGCTTAGTCGCTTATCAGCCCCAGCATTTT
NA	NA	TRBV27	TRBJ2-3	CASSYTDTTDTQYF	TGTGCCAGCAGTTATACGGACACCACAGATACGCAGTATTTT
few	NA	TRBV11-2	TRBJ1-1	CASSSLEGTEAFF	TGTGCCAGCAGCTCACTTGAGGGCACTGAAGCTTTCTTT
NA	NA	TRBV5-6	TRBJ1-1	CASSLVLVGTEAFF	TGTGCCAGCAGCTTGGTTTTGGTAGGGACTGAAGCTTTCTTT
NA	NA	TRBV25-1	TRBJ2-1	CASSDASIIYNEQFF	TGTGCCAGCAGTGATGCGAGTATTATATACAATGAGCAGTTCTTC
NA	TRBD2	TRBV9	TRBJ2-1	CASSVVAGGHDEQFF	TGTGCCAGCAGCGTAGTAGCGGGGGGCCATGATGAGCAGTTCTTC